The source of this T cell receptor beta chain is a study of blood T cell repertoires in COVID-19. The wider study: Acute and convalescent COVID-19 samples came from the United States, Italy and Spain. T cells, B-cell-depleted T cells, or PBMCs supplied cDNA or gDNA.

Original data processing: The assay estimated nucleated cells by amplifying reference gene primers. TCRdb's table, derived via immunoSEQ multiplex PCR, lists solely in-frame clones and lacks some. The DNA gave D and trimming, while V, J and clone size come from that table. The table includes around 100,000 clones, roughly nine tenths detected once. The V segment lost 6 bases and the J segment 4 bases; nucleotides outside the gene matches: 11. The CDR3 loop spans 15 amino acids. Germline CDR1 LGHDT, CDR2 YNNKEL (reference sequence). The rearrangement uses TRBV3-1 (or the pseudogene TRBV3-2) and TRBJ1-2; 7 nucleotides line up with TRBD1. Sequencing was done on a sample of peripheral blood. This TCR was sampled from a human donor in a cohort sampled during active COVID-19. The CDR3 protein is CASSTGTDLPYGYTF. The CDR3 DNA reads TGTGCCAGCAGTACCGGGACAGACCTTCCCTATGGCTACACCTTC.